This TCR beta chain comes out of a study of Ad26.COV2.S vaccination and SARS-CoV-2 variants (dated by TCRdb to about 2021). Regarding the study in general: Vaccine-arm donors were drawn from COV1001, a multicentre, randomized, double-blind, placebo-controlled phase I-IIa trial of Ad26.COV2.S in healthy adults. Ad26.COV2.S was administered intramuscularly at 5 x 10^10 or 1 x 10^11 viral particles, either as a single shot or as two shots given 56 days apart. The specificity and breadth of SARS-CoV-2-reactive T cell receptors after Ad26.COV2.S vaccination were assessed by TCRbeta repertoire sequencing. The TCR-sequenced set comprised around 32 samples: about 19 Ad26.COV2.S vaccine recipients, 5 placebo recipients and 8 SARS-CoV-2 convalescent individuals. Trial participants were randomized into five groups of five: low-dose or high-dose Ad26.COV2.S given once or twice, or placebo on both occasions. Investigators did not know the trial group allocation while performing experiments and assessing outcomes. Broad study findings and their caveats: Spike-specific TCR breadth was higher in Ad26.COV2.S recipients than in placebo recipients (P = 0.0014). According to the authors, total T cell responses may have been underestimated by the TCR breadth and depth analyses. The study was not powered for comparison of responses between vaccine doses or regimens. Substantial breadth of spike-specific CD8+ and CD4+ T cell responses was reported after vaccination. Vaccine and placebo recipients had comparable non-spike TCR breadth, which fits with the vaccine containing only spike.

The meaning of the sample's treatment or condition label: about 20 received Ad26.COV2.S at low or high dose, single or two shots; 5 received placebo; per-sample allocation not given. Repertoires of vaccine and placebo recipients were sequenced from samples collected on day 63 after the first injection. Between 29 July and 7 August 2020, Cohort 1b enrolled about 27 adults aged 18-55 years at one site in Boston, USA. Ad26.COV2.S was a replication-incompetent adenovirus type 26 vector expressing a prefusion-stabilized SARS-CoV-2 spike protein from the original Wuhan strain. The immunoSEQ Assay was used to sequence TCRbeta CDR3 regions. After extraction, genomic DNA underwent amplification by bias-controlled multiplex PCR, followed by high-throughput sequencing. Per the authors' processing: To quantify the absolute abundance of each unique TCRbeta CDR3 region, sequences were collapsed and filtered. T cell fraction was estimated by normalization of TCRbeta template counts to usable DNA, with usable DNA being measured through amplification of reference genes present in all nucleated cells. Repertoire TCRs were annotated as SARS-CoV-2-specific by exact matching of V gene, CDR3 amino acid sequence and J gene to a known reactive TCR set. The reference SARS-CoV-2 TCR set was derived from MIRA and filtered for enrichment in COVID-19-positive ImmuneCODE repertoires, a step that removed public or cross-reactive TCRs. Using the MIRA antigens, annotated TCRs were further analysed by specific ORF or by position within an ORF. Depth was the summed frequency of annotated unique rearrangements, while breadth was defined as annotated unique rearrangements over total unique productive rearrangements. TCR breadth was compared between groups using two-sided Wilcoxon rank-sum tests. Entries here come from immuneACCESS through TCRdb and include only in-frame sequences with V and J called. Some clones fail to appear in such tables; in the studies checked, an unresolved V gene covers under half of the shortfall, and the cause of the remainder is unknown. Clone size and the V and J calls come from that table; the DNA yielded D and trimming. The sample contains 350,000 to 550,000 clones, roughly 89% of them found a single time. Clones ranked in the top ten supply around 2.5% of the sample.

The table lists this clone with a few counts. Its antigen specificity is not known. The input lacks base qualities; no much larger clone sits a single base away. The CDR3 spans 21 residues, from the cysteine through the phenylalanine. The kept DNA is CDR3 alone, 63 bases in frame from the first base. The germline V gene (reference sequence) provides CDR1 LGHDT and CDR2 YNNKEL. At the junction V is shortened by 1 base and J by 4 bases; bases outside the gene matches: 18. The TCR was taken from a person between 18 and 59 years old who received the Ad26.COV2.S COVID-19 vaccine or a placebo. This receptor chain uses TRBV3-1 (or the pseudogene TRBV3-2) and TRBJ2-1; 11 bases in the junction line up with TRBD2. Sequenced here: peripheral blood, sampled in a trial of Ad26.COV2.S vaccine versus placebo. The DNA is TGTGCCAGCAGCCAAGCGCTCGGTAGGGCTAGCGGGGGGCCTCATTACAATGAGCAGTTCTTC. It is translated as CASSQALGRASGGPHYNEQFF.